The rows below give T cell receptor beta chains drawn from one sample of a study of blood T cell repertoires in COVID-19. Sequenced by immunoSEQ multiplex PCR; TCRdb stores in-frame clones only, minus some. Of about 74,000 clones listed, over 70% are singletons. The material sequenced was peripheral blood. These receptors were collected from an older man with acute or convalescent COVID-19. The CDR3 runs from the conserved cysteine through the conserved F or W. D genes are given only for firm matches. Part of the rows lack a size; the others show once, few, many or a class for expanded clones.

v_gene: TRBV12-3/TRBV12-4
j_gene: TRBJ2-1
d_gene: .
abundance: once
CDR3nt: TGTGCCAGCAGTTTTTCGGGGGAGCAGTTCTTC
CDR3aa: CASSFSGEQFF

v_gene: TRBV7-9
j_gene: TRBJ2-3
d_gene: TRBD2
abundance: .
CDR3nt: TGTGCCAGCAGCTATGGACTAGCGGTGAGCACAGATACGCAGTATTTT
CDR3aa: CASSYGLAVSTDTQYF

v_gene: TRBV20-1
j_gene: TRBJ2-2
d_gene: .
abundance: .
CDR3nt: TGCAGTGCTAGTCGGTTCGGGATTGACACCGGGGAGCTGTTTTTT
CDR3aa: CSASRFGIDTGELFF

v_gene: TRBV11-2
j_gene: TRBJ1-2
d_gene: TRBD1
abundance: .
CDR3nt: TGTGCCAGCAGCCCCGGGACAGGACCTTATGGCTACACCTTC
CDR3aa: CASSPGTGPYGYTF

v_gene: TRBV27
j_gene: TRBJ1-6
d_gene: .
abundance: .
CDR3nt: TGTGCCAGCAGCTCCCCTCAGACAGTCCCTAATTCACCCCTCCACTTT
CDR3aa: CASSSPQTVPNSPLHF

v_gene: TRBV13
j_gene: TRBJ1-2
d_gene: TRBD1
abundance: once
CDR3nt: TGTGCCAGCAGCTCCTCCGGGACAGGGCCATGGAATGGCTACACCTTC
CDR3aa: CASSSSGTGPWNGYTF

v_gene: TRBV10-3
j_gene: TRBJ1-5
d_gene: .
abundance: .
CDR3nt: TGTGCCATCAGTGAGGCGGGGGGGGGCAATCAGCCCCAGCATTTT
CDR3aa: CAISEAGGGNQPQHF

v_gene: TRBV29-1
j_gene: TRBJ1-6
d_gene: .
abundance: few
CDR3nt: TGCAGCGTTGAAGATGGTGGAGGGTACCTCCACTTT
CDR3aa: CSVEDGGGYLHF

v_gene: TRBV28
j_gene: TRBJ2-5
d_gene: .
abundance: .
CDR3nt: TGTGCCAGCAGTTACGGGATGGAGGGCCAGTACTTC
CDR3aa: CASSYGMEGQYF

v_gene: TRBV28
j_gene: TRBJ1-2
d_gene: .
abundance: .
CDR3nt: TGTGCCAGCAGTCCCCTCGCGGGGGGCGCGGAGGGCTACACCTTC
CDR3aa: CASSPLAGGAEGYTF

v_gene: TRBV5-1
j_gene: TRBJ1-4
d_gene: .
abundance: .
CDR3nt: TGCGCCAGCAGCTTAGGGGGGGCTGATGAAAAACTGTTTTTT
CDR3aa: CASSLGGADEKLFF

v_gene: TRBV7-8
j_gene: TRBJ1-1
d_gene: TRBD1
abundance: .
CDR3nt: TGTGCCAGCAGCTTATGGACAGGGGAGACTGAAGCTTTCTTT
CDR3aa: CASSLWTGETEAFF

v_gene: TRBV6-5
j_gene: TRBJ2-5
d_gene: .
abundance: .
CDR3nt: TGTGCCAGCAGTTACTCGAGGTCTCAAGAGACCCAGTACTTC
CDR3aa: CASSYSRSQETQYF

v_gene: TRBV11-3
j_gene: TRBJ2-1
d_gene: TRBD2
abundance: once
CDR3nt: TGTGCCAGCAGCTTATGGGCTAGCGGGCTCAATGAGCAGTTCTTC
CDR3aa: CASSLWASGLNEQFF

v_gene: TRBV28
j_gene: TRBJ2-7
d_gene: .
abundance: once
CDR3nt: TGTGCCACAGGGGCAGGGAGCCACGAGCAGTACTTC
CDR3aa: CATGAGSHEQYF

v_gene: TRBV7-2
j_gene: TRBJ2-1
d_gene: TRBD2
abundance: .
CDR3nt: TGTGCCAGCAGCTTAGGGGGACTAGCGGGAGGGCCGATCTACAATGAGCAGTTCTTC
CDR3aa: CASSLGGLAGGPIYNEQFF

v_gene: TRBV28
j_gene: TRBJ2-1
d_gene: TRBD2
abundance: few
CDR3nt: TGTGCCAGCAGTTTGGGGACTAGCGGGAGGGTTGAGCAGTTCTTC
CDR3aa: CASSLGTSGRVEQFF

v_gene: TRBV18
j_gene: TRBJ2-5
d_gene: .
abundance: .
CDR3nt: TGTGCCAGCTCACCCTACAGCGCGGGCGCGCAAGAGACCCAGTACTTC
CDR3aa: CASSPYSAGAQETQYF

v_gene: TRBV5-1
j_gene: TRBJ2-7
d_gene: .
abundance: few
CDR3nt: TGCGCCAGCAGGGACAACTCCTACGAGCAGTACTTC
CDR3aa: CASRDNSYEQYF

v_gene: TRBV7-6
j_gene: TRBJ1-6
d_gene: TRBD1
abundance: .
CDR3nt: TGTGCCAGCAGCTTAGCGTTGGGACAGGGTAATTCACCCCTCCACTTT
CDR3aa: CASSLALGQGNSPLHF

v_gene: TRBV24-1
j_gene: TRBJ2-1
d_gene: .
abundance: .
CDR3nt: TGTGCCACCAGTGATCCAGGGGCCCTAACCTACAATGAGCAGTTCTTC
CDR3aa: CATSDPGALTYNEQFF

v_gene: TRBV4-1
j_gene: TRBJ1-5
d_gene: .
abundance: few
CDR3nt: TGCGCCAGCAGCCAAGCGGGGATAGTAACCGGGGGTCAGCCCCAGCATTTT
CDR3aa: CASSQAGIVTGGQPQHF

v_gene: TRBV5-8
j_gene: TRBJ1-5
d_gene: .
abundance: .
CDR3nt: TGTGCCAGCAGCGCCGGGTTTAGCAATCAGCCCCAGCATTTT
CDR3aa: CASSAGFSNQPQHF

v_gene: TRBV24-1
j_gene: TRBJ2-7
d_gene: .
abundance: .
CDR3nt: TGTGCCACCAGTGATTCAGGAGGTCAGCAGTACTTC
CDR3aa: CATSDSGGQQYF

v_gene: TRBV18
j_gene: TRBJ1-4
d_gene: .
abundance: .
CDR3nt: TGTGCCAGCTCAGCAAACATCGCAACTAATGAAAAACTGTTTTTT
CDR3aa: CASSANIATNEKLFF

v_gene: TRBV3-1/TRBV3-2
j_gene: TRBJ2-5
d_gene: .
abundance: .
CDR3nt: TGTGCCAGCAGCCAGGGGGGTTCTCAAGAGACCCAGTACTTC
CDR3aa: CASSQGGSQETQYF

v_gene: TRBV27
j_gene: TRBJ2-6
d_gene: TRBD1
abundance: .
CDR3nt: TGTGCCAGCAGTTTACGGACAGGGATGGACGTCCTGACTTTC
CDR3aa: CASSLRTGMDVLTF

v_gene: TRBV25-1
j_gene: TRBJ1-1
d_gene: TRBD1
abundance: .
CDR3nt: TGTGCCAGCAGTACGACAGGGGCCGCTTTCTTT
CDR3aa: CASSTTGAAFF

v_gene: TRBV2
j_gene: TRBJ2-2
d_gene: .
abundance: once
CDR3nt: TGTGCCAGCAGTCTAGAAACCGGGGAGCTGTTTTTT
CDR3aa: CASSLETGELFF

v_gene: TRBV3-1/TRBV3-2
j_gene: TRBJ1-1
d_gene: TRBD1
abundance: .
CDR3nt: TGTGCCAGCAGCGGGCCGGGACAGTTGGCTTTCTTT
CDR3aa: CASSGPGQLAFF

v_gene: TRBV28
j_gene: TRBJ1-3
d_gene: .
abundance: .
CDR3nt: TGTGCCAGCATCCCCCTCGGTGCAGGGGCTGGAAACACCATATATTTT
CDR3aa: CASIPLGAGAGNTIYF

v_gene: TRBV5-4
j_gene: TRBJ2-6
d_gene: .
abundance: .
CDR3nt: TGTGCCAGCAATCTACAGGCAGGGGGGGCCAACGTCCTGACTTTC
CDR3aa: CASNLQAGGANVLTF

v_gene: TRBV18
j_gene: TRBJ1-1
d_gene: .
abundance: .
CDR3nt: TGTGCCAGCTCAACGGGGAGGAACACTGAAGCTTTCTTT
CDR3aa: CASSTGRNTEAFF

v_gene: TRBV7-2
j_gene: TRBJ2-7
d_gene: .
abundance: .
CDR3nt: TGTGCCAGCAAAACGAGTGGCTCCTACGAGCAGTACTTC
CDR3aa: CASKTSGSYEQYF

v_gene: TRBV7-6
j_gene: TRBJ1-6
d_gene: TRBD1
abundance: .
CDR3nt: TGTGCCAGCAGCCCAGGACAGGGGATTCTGCGCTCACCCCTCCACTTT
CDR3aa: CASSPGQGILRSPLHF

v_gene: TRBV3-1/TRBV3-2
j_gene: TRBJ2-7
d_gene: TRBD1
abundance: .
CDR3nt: TGTGCCAGCAGCTTCCCGGGACAGGGGGCCTACGAGCAGTACTTC
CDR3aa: CASSFPGQGAYEQYF

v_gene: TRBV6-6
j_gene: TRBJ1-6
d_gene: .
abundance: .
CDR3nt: TGTGCCAGCAGTTACGGCAGCTCCTATAATTCACCCCTCCACTTT
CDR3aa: CASSYGSSYNSPLHF

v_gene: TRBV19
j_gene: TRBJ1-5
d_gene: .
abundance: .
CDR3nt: TGTGCCAGTAGTACGCTTGGGCAGGGCGGACAGCCCCAGCATTTT
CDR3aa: CASSTLGQGGQPQHF

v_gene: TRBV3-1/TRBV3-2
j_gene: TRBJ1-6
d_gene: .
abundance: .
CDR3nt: TGTGCCAGCAGCCACATCGGCGGGCTCCTCCACTTT
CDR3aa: CASSHIGGLLHF

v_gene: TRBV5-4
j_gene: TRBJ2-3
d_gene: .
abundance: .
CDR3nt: TGTGCCAGCAGCCCAACTTCTGGGGCGGATACGCAGTATTTT
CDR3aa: CASSPTSGADTQYF

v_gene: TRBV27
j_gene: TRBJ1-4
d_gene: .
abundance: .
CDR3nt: TGTGCCAGCAGTTTCACAAAGGGGGAAAAACTGTTTTTT
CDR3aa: CASSFTKGEKLFF

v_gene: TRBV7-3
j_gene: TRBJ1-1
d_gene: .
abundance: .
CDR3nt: TGTGCCAGCAGCTTAGAGAGCGGAGAAGCTTTCTTT
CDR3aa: CASSLESGEAFF

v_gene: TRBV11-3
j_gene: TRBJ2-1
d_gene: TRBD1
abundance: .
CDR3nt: TGTGCCAGCAGCCCTGGGACAGGGCAGGGCAATGAGCAGTTCTTC
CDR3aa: CASSPGTGQGNEQFF

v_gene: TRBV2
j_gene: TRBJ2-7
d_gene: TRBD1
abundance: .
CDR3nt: TGTGCCAGCAGTTCCGGGACAGGCTACGAGCAGTACTTC
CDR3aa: CASSSGTGYEQYF

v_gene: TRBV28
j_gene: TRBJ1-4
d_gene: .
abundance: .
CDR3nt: TGTGCCAGCCGTCCTGAGGTCCATGAAAAACTGTTTTTT
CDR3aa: CASRPEVHEKLFF

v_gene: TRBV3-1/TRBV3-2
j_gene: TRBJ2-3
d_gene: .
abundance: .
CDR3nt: TGTGCCAGCAGCCAAGGCGTAGATACGCAGTATTTT
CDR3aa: CASSQGVDTQYF

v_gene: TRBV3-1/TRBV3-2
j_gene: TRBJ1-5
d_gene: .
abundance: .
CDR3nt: TGTGCCAGCGGCGGGACGAATAATCAGCCCCAGCATTTT
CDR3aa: CASGGTNNQPQHF

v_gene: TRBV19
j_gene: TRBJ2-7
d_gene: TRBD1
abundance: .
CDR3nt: TGTGCCAGTAGTATACCCCCCGGACAGGGGCGAGACGAGCAGTACTTC
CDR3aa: CASSIPPGQGRDEQYF

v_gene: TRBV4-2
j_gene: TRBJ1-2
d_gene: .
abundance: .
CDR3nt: TGTGCCAGCAGCCAAGGTCCCGGGGGATTCGAGGGCTACACCTTC
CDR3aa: CASSQGPGGFEGYTF

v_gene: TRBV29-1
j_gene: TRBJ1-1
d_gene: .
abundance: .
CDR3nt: TGCAGCGTTGGCGATTACACTGAAGCTTTCTTT
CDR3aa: CSVGDYTEAFF

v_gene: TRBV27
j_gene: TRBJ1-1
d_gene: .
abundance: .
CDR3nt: TGTGCCAGCAGTTTAGGAGGTCCGAACACTGAAGCTTTCTTT
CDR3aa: CASSLGGPNTEAFF

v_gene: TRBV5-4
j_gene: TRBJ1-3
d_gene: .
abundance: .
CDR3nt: TGTGCCAGCAGCTTGGGCGGAAGCTCTGGAAACACCATATATTTT
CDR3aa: CASSLGGSSGNTIYF

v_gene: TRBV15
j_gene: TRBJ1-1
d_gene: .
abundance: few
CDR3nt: TGTGCCACCAGCAGAGACAGGAATTCTGAAGCTTTCTTT
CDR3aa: CATSRDRNSEAFF

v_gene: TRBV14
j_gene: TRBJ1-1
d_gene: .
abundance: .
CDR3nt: TGTGCCAGCAGCCAAGGTGGTTCGGGCACTGAAGCTTTCTTT
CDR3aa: CASSQGGSGTEAFF

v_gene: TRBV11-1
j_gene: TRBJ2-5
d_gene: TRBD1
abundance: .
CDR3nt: TGTGCCAGCAGCTTACAGACAGGGGGAGAGACCCAGTACTTC
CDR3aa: CASSLQTGGETQYF

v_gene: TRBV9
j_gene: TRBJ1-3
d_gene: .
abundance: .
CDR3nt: TGTGCCAGCAGCGTAGGGGCTCGGGGCCACGGAGGGAACACCATATATTTT
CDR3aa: CASSVGARGHGGNTIYF

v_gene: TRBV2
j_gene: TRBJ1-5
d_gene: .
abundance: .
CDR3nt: TGTGCCAGCAGTGAAGAGAGGAATCAGCCCCAGCATTTT
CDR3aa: CASSEERNQPQHF

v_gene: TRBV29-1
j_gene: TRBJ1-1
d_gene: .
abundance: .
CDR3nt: TGCAGCGTTGGGTTACAGGGAGGGGTTACTGAAGCTTTCTTT
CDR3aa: CSVGLQGGVTEAFF

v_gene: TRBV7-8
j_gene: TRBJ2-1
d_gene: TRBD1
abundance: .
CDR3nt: TGTGCCAGCAGCTTAGGGACCGGGACAGGGTCTTATGAGCAGTTCTTC
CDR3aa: CASSLGTGTGSYEQFF

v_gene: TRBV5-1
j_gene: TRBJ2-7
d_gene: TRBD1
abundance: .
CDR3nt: TGCGCCAGCAGCCGTACCGGGACAGGGATAAACGAGCAGTACTTC
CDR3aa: CASSRTGTGINEQYF